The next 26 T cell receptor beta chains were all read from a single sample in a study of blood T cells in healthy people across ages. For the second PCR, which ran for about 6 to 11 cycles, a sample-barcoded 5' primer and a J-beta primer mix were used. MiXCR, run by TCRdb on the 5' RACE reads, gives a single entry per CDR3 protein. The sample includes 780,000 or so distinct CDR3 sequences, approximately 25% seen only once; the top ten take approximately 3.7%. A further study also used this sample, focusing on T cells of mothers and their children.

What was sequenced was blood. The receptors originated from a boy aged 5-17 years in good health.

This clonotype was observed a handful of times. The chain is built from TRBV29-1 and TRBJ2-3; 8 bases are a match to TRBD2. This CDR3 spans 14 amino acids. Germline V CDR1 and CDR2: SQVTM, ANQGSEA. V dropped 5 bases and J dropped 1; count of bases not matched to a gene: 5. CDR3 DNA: TGCAGCGTTAGCGGGAGTTCGGGCACAGATACGCAGTATTTT. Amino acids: CSVSGSSGTDTQYF.

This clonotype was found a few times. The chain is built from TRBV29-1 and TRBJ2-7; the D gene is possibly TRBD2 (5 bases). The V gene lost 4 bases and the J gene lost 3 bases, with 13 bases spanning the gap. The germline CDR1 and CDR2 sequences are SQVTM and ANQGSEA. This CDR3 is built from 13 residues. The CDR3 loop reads CSVGRGRGYEQYF. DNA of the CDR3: TGCAGCGTTGGTAGAGGCCGGGGCTACGAGCAGTACTTC.

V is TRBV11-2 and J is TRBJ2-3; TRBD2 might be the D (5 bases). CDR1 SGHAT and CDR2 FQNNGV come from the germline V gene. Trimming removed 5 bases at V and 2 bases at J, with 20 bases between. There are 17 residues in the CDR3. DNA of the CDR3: TGTGCCAGCAGCCGCTTTCCTGGGCGGGTAACCACAGATACGCAGTATTTT. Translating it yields CASSRFPGRVTTDTQYF. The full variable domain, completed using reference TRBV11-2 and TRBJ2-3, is EAGVAQSPRYKIIEKRQSVAFWCNPISGHATLYWYQQILGQGPKLLIQFQNNGVVDDSQLPKDRFSAERLKGVDSTLKIQPAKLEDSAVYLCASSRFPGRVTTDTQYFGPGTRLTVL.

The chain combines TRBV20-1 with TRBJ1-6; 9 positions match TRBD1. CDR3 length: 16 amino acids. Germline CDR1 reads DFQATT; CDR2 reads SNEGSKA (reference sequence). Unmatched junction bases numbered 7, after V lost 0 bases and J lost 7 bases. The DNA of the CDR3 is TGCAGTGCTAGAGAGGTGACAGGGGGAAGGAATTCACCCCTCCACTTT. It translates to CSAREVTGGRNSPLHF.

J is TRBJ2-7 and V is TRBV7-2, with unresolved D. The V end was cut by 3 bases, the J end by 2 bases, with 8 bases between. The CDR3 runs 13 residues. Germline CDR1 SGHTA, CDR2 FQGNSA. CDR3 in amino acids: CASSFDNTYEQYF. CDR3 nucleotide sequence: TGTGCCAGCAGCTTCGACAATACCTACGAGCAGTACTTC.

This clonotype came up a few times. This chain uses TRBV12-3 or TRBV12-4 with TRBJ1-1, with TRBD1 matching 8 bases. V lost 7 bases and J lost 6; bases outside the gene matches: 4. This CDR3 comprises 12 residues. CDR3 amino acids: CASTSTGAEAFF. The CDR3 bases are TGTGCCAGCACCTCGACAGGGGCTGAAGCTTTCTTT.

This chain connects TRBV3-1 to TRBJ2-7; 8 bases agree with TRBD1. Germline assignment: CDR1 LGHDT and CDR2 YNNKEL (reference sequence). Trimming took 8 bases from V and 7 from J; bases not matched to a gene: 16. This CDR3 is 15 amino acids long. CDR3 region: CASGNGGQGVREQYF. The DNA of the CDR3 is TGTGCCAGCGGAAATGGCGGACAGGGTGTCAGAGAGCAGTACTTC.

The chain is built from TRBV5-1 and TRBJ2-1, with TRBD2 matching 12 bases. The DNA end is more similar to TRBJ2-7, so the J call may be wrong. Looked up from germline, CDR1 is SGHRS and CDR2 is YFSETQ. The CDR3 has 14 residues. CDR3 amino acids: CASSLELAGGEQYF. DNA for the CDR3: TGCGCCAGCAGCTTGGAACTAGCGGGGGGAGAGCAGTACTTC.

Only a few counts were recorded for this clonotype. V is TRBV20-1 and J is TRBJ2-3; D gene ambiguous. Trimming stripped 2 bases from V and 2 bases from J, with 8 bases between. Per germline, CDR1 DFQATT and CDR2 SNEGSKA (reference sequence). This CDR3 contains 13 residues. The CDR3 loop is CSARKTATDTQYF. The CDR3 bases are TGCAGTGCTAGAAAAACAGCCACAGATACGCAGTATTTT.

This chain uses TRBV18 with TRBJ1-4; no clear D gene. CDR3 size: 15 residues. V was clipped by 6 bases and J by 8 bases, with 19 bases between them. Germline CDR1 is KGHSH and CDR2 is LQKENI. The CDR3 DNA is TGTGCCAGCTCCGGCACAACGGCCCAGCCCGAAAAACTGTTTTTT. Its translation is CASSGTTAQPEKLFF.

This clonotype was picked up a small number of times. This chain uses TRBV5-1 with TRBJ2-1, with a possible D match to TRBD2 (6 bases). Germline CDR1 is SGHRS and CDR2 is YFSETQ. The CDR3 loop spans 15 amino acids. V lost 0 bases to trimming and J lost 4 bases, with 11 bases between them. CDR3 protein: CASSLAGGEYNEQFF. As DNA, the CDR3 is TGCGCCAGCAGCTTGGCAGGCGGGGAGTACAATGAGCAGTTCTTC. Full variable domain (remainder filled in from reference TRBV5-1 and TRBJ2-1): KAGVTQTPRYLIKTRGQQVTLSCSPISGHRSVSWYQQTPGQGLQFLFEYFSETQRNKGNFPGRFSGRQFSNSRSEMNVSTLELGDSALYLCASSLAGGEYNEQFFGPGTRLTVL.

The CDR3 coding sequence is TGTGCCAGCAGTTTAGCGGGGGTGGATCAGCCCCAGCATTTT. Encoded protein: CASSLAGVDQPQHF. The genes are TRBV27 and TRBJ1-5; D possibly corresponds to TRBD1 (5 bases). V lost 2 bases and J lost 5, with 10 bases in between. Per the germline V gene, CDR1 is MNHEY and CDR2 is SMNVEV (reference sequence). The CDR3 loop spans 14 amino acids.

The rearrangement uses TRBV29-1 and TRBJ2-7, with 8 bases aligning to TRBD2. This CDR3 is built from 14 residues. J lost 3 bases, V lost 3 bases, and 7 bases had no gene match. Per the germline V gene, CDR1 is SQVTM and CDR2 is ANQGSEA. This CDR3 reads CSVDVSGGRYEQYF. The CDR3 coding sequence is TGCAGCGTTGATGTGTCGGGGGGGCGCTACGAGCAGTACTTC.

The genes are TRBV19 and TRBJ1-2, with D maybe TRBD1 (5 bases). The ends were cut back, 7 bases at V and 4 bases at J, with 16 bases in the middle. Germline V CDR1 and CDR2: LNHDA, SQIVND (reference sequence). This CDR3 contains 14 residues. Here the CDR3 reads CASTAAGTGYGYTF. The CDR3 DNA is TGTGCCAGTACCGCCGCCGGGACCGGCTATGGCTACACCTTC.

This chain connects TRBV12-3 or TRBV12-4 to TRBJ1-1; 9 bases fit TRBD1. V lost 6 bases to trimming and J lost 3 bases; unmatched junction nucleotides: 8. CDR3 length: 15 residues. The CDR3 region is CASSTGGAGDTEAFF. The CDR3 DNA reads TGTGCCAGCAGCACAGGGGGCGCGGGGGACACTGAAGCTTTCTTT.

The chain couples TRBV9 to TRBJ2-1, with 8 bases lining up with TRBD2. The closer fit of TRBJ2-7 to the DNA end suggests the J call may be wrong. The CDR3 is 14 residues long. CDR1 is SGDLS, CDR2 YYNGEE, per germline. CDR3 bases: TGTGCCAGCAGCGCCCGCGGGGGGATTCTAGAGCAGTACTTC. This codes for CASSARGGILEQYF.

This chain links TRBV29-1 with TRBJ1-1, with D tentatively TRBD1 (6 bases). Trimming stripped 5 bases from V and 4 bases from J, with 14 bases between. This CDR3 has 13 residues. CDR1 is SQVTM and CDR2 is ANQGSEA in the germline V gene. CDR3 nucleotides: TGCAGCGTTCTCAGGGGCGGGGGCACTGAAGCTTTCTTT. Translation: CSVLRGGGTEAFF.

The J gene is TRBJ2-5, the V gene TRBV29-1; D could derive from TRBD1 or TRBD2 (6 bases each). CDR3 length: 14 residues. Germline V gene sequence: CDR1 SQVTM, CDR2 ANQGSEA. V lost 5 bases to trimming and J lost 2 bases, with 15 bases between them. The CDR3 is CSVPSGGGQETQYF. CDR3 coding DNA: TGCAGCGTTCCGAGCGGAGGGGGGCAAGAGACCCAGTACTTC.

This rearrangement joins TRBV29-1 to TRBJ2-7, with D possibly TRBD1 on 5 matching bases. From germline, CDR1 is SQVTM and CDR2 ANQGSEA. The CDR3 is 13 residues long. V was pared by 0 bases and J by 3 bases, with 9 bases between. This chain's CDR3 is CSVEDDDSYEQYF. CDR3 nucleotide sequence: TGCAGCGTTGAAGATGACGACAGCTACGAGCAGTACTTC.

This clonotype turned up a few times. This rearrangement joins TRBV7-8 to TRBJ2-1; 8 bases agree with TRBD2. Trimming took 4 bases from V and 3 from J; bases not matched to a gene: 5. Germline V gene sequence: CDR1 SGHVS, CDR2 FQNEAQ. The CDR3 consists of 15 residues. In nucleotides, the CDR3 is TGTGCCAGCAGCTCCCCACTAGCGGACTACAATGAGCAGTTCTTC. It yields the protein CASSSPLADYNEQFF.

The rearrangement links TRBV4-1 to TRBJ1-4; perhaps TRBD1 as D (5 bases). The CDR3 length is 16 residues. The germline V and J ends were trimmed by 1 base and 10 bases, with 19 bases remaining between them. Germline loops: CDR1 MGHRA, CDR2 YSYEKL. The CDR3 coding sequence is TGCGCCAGCAGCCAAGGCCCGGGACGCGGGGGAGGAAAACTGTTTTTT. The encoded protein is CASSQGPGRGGGKLFF.

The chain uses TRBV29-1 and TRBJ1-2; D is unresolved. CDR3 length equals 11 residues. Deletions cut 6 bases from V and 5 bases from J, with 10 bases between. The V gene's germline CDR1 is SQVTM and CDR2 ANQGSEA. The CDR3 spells CSVPKAYGYTF. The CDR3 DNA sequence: TGCAGCGTCCCCAAGGCATATGGCTACACCTTC.

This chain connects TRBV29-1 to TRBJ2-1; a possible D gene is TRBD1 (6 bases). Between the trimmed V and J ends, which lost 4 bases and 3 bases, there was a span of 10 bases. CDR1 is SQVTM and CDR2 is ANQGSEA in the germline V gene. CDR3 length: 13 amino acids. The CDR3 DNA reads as TGCAGCGTTGCTAAGGGGGTCTACAATGAGCAGTTCTTC. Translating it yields CSVAKGVYNEQFF.

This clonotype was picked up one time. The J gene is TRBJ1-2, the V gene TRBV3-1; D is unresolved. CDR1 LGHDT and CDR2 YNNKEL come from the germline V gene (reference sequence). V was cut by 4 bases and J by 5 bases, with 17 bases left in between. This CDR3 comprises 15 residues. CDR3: CASSPRTAVPYGYTF. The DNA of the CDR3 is TGTGCCAGCAGCCCCCGTACAGCCGTCCCATATGGCTACACCTTC.

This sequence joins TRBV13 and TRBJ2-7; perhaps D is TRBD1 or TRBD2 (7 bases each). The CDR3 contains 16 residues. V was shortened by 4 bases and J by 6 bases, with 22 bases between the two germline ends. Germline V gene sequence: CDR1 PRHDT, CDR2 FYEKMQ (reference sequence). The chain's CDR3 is CASSSTREGAVCEQYF. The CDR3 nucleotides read TGTGCCAGCAGCTCGACGAGGGAGGGGGCTGTCTGCGAGCAGTACTTC.

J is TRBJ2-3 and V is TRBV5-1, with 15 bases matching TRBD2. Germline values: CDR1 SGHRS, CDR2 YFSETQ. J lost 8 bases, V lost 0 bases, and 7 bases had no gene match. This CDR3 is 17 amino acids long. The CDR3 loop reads CASSLAPGLAGGSTQYF. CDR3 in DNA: TGCGCCAGCAGCTTGGCTCCGGGACTAGCGGGAGGTTCTACGCAGTATTTT.